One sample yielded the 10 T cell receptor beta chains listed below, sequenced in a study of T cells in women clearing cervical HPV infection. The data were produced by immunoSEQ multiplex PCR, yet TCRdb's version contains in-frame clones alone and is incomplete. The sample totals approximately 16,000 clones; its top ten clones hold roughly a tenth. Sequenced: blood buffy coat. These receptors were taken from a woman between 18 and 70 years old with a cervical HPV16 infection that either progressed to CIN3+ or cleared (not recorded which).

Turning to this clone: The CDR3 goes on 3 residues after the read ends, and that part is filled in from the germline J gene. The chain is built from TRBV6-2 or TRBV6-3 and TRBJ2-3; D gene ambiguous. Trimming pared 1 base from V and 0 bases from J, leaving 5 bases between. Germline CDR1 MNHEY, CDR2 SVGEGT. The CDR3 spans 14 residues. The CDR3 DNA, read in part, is TGTGCCAGCAGTTACTACACGAGCACAGATACG. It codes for CASSYYTSTDT. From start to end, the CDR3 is CASSYYTSTDTQYF.

CDR3 sequence reads: CASSAHGQGWGYEQYF. The sequenced part of the CDR3 DNA is TGTGCCAGCAGTGCCCACGGGCAGGGGTGGGGCTACGAG. V gene TRBV28 combines with J gene TRBJ2-7, with TRBD1 as a possible D gene (6 bases). Read data end 3 residues before the CDR3 end; the end is taken from the germline J gene. The CDR3 is made up of 16 amino acids. Germline V CDR1 and CDR2: MDHEN, SYDVKM. Trimming removed 5 bases from V and 3 bases from J, with 20 bases in between.

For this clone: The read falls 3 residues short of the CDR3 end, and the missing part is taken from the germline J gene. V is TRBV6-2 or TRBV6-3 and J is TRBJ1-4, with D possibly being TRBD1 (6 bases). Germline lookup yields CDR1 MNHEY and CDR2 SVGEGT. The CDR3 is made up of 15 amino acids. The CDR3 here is CASSRGGAYNSPLFF. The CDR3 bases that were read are TGTGCCAGTTCTAGAGGGGGGGCCTATAATTCACCA.

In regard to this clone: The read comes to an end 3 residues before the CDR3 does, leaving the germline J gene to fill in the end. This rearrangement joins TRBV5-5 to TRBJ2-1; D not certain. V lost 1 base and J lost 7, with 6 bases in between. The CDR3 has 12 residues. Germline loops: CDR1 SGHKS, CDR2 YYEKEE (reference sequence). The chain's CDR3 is CASSLFSNEQFF. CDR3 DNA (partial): TGTGCCAGCAGCTTGTTCAGTAATGAG. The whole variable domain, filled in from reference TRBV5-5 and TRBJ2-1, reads DAGVTQSPTHLIKTRGQQVTLRCSPISGHKSVSWYQQVLGQGPQFIFQYYEKEERGRGNFPDRFSARQFPNYSSELNVNALLLGDSALYLCASSLFSNEQFFGPGTRLTVL.

The CDR3 protein is CASRASGQSTDTQYF. The CDR3 DNA, read in part, is TGTGCCAGCAGAGCGTCAGGACAGAGCACAGATACG. The chain links TRBV2 to TRBJ2-3, with TRBD1 as a possible D gene (6 bases). The read terminates 3 residues before the CDR3 end, so the remaining end is supplied by the germline J gene. Germline lookup yields CDR1 SNHLY and CDR2 FYNNEI. This CDR3 comprises 15 residues. Trimming pared 6 bases from V and 0 bases from J, leaving 13 bases between.

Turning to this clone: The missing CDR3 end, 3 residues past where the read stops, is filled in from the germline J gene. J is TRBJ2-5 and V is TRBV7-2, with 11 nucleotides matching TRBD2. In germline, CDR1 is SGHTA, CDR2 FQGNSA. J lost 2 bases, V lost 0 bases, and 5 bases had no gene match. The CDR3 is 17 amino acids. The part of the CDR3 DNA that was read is TGTGCCAGCAGCTTAGCCCCAAGACTAGCGGGGCAAGAGACC. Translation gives CASSLAPRLAGQET. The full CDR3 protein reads CASSLAPRLAGQETQYF.

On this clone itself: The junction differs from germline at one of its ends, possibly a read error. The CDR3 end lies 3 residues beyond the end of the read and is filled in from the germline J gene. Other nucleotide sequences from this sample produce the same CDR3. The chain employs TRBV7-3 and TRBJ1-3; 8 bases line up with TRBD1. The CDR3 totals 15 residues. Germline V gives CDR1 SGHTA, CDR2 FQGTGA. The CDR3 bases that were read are TGTGCCAGCAGCTTCGGGACAGGAGATGGAAACACG. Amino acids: CASSFGTGDGNT. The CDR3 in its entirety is CASSFGTGDGNTIYF.

Incomplete CDR3 DNA: TGTGCCAGCAGCTCCTCTCTTTCGAATTCACCC. It translates to CASSSSLSNSP. The whole CDR3 region reads CASSSSLSNSPLHF. The gene calls are TRBV7-9 and TRBJ1-6; no firm D call. The CDR3 is cut off 3 residues early in the read; its end comes from the germline J gene. CDR1 and CDR2 (germline): SEHNR, FQNEAQ (reference sequence). This CDR3 contains 14 residues. With 4 bases removed from V and 7 bases from J, the gap between germline ends came to 11 bases.

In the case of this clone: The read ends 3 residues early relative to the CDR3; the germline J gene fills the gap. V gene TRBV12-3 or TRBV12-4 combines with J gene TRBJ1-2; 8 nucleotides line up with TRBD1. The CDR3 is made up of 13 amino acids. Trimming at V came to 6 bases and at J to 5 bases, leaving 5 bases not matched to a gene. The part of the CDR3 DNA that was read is TGTGCCAGCAGCTACCGACAGGGGTATGGC. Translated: CASSYRQGYG. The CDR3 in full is CASSYRQGYGYTF.

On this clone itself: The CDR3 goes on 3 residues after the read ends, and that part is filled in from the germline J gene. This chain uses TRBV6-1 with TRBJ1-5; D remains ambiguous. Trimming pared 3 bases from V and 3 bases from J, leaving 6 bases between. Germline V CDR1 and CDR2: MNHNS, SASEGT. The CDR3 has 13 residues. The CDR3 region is CASSDQSNQPQHF. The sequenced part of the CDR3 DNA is TGTGCCAGCAGTGACCAATCCAATCAGCCC.